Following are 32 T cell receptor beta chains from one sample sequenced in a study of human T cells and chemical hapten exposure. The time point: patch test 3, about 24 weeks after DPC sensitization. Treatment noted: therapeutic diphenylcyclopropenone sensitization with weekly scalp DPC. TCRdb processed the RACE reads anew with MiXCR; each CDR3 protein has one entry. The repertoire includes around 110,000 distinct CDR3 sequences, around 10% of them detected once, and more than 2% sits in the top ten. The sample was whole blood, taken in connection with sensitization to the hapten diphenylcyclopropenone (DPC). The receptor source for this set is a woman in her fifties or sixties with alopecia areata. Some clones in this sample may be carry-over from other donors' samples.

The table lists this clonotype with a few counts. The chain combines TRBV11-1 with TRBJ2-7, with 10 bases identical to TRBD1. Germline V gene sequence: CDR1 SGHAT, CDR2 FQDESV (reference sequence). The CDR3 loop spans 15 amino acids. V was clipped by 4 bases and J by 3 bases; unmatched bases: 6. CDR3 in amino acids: CASSYRGQGVYEQYF. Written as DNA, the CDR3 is TGTGCCAGCAGCTATCGAGGACAGGGGGTCTACGAGCAGTACTTC.

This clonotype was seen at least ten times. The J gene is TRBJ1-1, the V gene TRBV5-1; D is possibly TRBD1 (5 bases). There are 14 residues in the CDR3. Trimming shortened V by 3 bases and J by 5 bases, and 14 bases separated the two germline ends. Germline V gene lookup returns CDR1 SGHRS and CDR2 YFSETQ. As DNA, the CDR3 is TGCGCCAGCAGCTCGGTGAGGGGAAGAACTGAAGCTTTCTTT. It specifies CASSSVRGRTEAFF.

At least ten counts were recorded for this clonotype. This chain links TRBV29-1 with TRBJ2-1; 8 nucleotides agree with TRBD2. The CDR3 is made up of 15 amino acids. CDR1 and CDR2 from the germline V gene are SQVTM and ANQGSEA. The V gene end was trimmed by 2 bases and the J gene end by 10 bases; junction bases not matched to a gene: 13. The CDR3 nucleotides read TGCAGCGTTGAACTTTTGGGGACTAGATCCGGGGAGCAGTTCTTC. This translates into CSVELLGTRSGEQFF.

CDR3 coding DNA: TGTGCCAGCAGTCCTGGGACAGGTCGCAATCAGCCCCAGCATTTT. Protein sequence: CASSPGTGRNQPQHF. V is TRBV27 and J is TRBJ1-5; 8 nucleotides align to TRBD1. Germline V gene data show CDR1 as MNHEY and CDR2 as SMNVEV (reference sequence). The CDR3 totals 15 residues. V gave up 5 bases and J gave up 2 bases; unmatched junction bases: 5.

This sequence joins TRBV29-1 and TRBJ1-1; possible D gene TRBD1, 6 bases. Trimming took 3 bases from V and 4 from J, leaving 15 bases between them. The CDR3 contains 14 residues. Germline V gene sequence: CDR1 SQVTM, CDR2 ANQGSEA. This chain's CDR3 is CSVERGARVTEAFF. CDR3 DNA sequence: TGCAGCGTTGAGCGGGGGGCTCGGGTCACTGAAGCTTTCTTT.

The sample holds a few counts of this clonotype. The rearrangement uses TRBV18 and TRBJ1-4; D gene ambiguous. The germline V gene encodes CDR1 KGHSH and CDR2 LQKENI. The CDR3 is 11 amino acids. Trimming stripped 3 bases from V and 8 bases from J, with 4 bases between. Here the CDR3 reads CASSPKEKLFF. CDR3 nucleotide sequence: TGTGCCAGCTCACCCAAGGAAAAACTGTTTTTT.

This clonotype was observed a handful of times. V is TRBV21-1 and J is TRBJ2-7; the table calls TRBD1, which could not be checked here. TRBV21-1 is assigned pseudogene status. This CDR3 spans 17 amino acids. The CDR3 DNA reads TGTGCCAGCAGCAAACCCCGGGACGACCTGAACGCCTACGAGCAGTACTTC. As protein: CASSKPRDDLNAYEQYF.

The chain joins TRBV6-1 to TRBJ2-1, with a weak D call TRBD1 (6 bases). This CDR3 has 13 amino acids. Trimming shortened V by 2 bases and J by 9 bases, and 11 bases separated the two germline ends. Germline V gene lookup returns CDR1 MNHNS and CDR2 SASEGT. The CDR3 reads CASSEQGKGEQFF. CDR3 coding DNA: TGTGCCAGCAGTGAACAGGGGAAGGGTGAGCAGTTCTTC.

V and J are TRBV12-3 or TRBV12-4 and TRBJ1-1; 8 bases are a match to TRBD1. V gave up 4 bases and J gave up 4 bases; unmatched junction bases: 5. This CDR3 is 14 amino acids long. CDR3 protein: CASSYGQGITEAFF. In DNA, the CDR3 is TGTGCCAGCAGTTACGGACAGGGAATCACTGAAGCTTTCTTT.

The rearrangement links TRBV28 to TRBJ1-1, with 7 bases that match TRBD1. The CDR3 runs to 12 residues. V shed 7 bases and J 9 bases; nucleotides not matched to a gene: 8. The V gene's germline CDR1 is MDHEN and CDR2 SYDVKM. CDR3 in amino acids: CASTPPTGQAFF. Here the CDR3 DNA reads TGTGCCAGCACCCCCCCGACAGGGCAAGCTTTCTTT. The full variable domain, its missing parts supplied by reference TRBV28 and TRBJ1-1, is DVKVTQSSRYLVKRTGEKVFLECVQDMDHENMFWYRQDPGLGLRLIYFSYDVKMKEKGDIPEGYSVSREKKERFSLILESASTNQTSMYLCASTPPTGQAFFGQGTRLTVV.

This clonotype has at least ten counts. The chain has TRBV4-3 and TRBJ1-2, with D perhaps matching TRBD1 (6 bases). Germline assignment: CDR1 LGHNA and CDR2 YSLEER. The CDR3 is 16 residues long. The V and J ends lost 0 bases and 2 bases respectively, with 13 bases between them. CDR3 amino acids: CASSQELQGRNYGYTF. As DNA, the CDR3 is TGCGCCAGCAGCCAAGAATTACAGGGCCGCAACTATGGCTACACCTTC.

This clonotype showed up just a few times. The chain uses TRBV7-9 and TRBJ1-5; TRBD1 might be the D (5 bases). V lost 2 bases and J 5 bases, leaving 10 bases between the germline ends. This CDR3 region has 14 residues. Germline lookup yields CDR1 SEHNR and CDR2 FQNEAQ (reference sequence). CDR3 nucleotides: TGTGCCAGCAGCTTAATGGGCAGGGATCAGCCCCAGCATTTT. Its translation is CASSLMGRDQPQHF.

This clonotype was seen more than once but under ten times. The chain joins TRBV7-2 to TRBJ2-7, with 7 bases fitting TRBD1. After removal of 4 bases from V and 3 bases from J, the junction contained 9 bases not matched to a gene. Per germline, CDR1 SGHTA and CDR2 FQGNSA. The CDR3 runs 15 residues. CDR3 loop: CASSSQKGAHYEQYF. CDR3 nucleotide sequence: TGTGCCAGCAGCTCCCAAAAGGGGGCGCACTACGAGCAGTACTTC.

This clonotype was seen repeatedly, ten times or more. The CDR3 reads CASTISGGTDTQYF. CDR3 DNA: TGTGCCAGCACCATTAGCGGGGGGACTGATACGCAGTATTTT. The chain recombines TRBV12-3 or TRBV12-4 with TRBJ2-3; 10 nucleotides match TRBD2. The V segment lost 7 bases and the J segment 6 bases; nucleotides outside the gene matches: 7. This CDR3 comprises 14 residues.

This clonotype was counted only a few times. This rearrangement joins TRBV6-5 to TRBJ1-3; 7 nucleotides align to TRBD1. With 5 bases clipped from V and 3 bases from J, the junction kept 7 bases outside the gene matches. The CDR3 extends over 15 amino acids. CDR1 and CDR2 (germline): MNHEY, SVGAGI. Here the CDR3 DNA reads TGTGCCAGCAGTCACAATCAGGGGGTTGGAAACACCATATATTTT. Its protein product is CASSHNQGVGNTIYF.

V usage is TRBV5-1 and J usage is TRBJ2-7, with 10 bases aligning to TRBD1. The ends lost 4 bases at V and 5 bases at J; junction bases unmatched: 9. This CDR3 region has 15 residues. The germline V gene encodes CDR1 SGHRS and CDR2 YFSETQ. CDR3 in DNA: TGCGCCAGCAGCCTGGGACAGGGGAGACTGAACGAGCAGTACTTC. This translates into CASSLGQGRLNEQYF. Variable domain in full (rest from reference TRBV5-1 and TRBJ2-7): KAGVTQTPRYLIKTRGQQVTLSCSPISGHRSVSWYQQTPGQGLQFLFEYFSETQRNKGNFPGRFSGRQFSNSRSEMNVSTLELGDSALYLCASSLGQGRLNEQYFGPGTRLTVT.

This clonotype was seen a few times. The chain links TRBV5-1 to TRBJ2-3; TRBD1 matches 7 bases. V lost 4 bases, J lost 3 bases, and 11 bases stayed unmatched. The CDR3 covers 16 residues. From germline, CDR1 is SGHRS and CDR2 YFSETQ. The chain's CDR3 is CASSVGQEIRTDTQYF. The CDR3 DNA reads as TGCGCCAGCAGCGTTGGACAGGAGATTCGGACAGATACGCAGTATTTT.

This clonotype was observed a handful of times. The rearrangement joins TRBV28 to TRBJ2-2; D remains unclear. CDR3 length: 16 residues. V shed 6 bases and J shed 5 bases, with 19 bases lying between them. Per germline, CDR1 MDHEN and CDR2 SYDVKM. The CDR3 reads CASSPVGSGKTGELFF. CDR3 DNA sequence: TGTGCCAGCAGCCCAGTGGGCTCGGGCAAAACCGGGGAGCTGTTTTTT.

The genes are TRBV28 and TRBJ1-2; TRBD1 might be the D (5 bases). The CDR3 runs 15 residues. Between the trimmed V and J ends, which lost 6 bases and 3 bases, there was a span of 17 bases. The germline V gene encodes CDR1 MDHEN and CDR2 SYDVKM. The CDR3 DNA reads TGTGCCAGCAGCCCCCGGGACCGTGGGGACTATGGCTACACCTTC. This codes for CASSPRDRGDYGYTF.

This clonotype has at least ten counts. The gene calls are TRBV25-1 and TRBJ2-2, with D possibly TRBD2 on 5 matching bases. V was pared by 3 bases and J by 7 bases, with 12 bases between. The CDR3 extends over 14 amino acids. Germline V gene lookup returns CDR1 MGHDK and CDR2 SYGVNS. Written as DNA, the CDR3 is TGTGCCAGCAGTGATAGCCTAGCTCGCGGGGAGCTGTTTTTT. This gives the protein CASSDSLARGELFF.

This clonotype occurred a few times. The CDR3 here is CASSRTGGRANEKLFF. Written as DNA, the CDR3 is TGTGCCAGCAGTAGGACAGGGGGTCGGGCTAATGAAAAACTGTTTTTT. This rearrangement joins TRBV28 to TRBJ1-4, with TRBD1 matching 10 bases. V shed 5 bases, J shed 3 bases, and the junction held 6 bases outside the gene matches. CDR1 and CDR2 (germline): MDHEN, SYDVKM. This CDR3 is built from 16 residues.

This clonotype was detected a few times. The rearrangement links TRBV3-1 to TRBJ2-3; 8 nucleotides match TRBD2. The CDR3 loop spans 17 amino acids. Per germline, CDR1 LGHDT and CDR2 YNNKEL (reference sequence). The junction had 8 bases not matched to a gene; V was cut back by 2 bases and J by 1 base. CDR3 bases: TGTGCCAGCAGCCAACGGGGGGGGAGCCCCGGCACAGATACGCAGTATTTT. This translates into CASSQRGGSPGTDTQYF.

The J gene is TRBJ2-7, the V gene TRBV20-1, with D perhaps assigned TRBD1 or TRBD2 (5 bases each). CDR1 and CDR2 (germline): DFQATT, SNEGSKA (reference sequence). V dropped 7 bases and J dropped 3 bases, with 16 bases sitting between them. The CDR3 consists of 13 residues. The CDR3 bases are TGCAGTGTCAGGGAGCTAATGAGCTACGAGCAGTACTTC. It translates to CSVRELMSYEQYF.

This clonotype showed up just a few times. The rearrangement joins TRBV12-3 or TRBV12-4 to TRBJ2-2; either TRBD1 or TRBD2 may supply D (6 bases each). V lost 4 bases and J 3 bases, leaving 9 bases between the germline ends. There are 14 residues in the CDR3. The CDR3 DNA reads TGTGCCAGCAGTTGGGGGGCGGACACCGGGGAGCTGTTTTTT. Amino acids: CASSWGADTGELFF.

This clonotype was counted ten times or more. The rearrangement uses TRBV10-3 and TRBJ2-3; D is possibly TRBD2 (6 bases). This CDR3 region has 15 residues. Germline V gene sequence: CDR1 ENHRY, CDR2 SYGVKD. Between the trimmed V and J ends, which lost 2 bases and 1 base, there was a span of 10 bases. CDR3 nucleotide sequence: TGTGCCATCAGTGAGGGCGGGATAGGCACAGATACGCAGTATTTT. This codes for CAISEGGIGTDTQYF.

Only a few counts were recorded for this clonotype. In DNA form, the CDR3 reads TGTGCCCGCCTTCGGACAGGGAGTATGAACACTGAAGCTTTCTTT. It translates to CARLRTGSMNTEAFF. This chain joins TRBV6-1 and TRBJ1-1; 8 bases fit TRBD1. Germline assignment: CDR1 MNHNS and CDR2 SASEGT. After removal of 11 bases from V and 0 bases from J, the junction contained 11 bases not matched to a gene. The CDR3 is 15 residues long.

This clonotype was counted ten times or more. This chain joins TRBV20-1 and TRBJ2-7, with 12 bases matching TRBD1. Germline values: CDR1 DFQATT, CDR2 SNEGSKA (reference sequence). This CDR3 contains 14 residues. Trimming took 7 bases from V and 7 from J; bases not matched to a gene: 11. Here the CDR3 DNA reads TGCAGTGTTCGAGCGGGACAGGGGGCGCAAGAGCAGTACTTC. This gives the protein CSVRAGQGAQEQYF.

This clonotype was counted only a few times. CDR3 in amino acids: CASSASPDIFNEQFF. The CDR3 DNA reads TGTGCCAGCAGCGCCTCCCCCGACATATTCAATGAGCAGTTCTTC. J is TRBJ2-1 and V is TRBV9; D is ambiguous. Germline values: CDR1 SGDLS, CDR2 YYNGEE. V was cut by 3 bases and J by 6 bases, with 16 bases left in between. The CDR3 spans 15 residues.

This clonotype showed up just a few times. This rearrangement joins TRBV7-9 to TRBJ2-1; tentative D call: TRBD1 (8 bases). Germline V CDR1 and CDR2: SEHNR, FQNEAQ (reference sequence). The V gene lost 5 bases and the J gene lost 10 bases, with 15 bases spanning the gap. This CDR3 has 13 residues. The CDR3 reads CASSHDRGGEQFF. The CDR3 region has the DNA TGTGCCAGCAGCCACGACAGGGGAGGGGAGCAGTTCTTC.

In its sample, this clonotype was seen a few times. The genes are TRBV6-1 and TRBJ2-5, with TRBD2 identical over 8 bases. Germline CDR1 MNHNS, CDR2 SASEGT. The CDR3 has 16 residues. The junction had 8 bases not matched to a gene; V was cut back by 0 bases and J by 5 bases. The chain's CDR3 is CASSEAGAGVKETQYF. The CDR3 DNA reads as TGTGCCAGCAGTGAAGCGGGAGCGGGAGTAAAGGAGACCCAGTACTTC.

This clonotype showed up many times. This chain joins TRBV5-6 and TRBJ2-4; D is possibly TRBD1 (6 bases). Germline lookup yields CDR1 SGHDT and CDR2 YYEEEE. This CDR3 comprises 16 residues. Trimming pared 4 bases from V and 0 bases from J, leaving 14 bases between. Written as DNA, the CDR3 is TGTGCCAGCAGCCTGGACAGAAGATTAGCCAAAAACATTCAGTACTTC. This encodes CASSLDRRLAKNIQYF.

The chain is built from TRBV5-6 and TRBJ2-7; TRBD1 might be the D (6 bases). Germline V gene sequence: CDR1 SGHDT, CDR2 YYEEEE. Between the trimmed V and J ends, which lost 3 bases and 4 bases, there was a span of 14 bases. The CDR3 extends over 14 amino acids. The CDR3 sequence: CASSSPSTGYEQYF. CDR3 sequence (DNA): TGTGCCAGCAGCTCCCCTTCGACAGGATACGAGCAGTACTTC.